What follows is one TCR delta chain and its context. Genomic DNA underwent 32-plex PCR targeting all 8 TRDV and 4 TRDJ genes. A 12-nucleotide UMI was added during around 3 barcoding PCR cycles before adapter PCR. TCRdb re-called clones from the multiplex PCR reads via CATT. The sample includes 400 to 550 delta-chain clones, 30% to 35% of them seen just once. V was trimmed by 10 bases and J by 8 bases, leaving 14 bases between them. This CDR3 spans 11 amino acids. Germline V gives CDR1 TSWWSYY, CDR2 QGS. These data originate in a study of DNA immune sequencing with unique molecular identifiers. The sample was buffy coat blood. The chain joins TRDV1 to TRDJ1, with D uncertain. The clonotype was recovered from a human donor in good health. The CDR3 loop reads CAPASRRKLIF. For the CDR3, the DNA is TGTGCTCCTGCCTCCCGGCGAAAACTCATCTTT.